One sample yielded the 26 T cell receptor beta chains listed below, sequenced in a study of patients and donors after allogeneic stem cell transplantation. One entry per CDR3 protein results from TCRdb running MiXCR on the RT-PCR reads. Among 2,700 or so distinct CDR3 sequences, 17% were seen once, and the ten largest hold roughly 21%. Material: blood, either unsorted or a sorted T cell fraction (not recorded which). The receptors originated from a human donor who was either an allogeneic HSCT recipient or a stem cell or donor lymphocyte infusion donor (not recorded which). It is not recorded whose cells these are; they may come from a transplant donor.

The gene calls are TRBV12-3 or TRBV12-4 and TRBJ2-2; D gene unclear. V shed 6 bases and J shed 0 bases, with 11 bases lying between them. The CDR3 totals 15 residues. CDR3 loop: CASSSGAANTGELFF. Here the CDR3 DNA reads TGTGCCAGCAGCTCCGGAGCCGCGAACACCGGGGAGCTGTTTTTT.

This rearrangement joins TRBV5-1 to TRBJ2-7, with TRBD1 matching 8 bases. The length of the CDR3 is 15 residues. Germline V gives CDR1 SGHRS, CDR2 YFSETQ. V was clipped by 4 bases and J by 5 bases; unmatched bases: 11. The CDR3 nucleotides read TGCGCCAGCAGCCCCTCCGGACAGGGCTTCGACGAGCAGTACTTC. Translating it yields CASSPSGQGFDEQYF.

This chain connects TRBV6-1 to TRBJ2-7; the match to TRBD2 covers 11 bases. With V trimmed by 7 bases and J by 1 base, 15 bases remained unmatched. CDR1 MNHNS and CDR2 SASEGT come from the germline V gene. This CDR3 has 18 amino acids. The CDR3 coding sequence is TGTGCCAGCAAGTCTAGGCAGGGGGGACTAGCGGTTTCCTACGAGCAGTACTTC. Translated, it gives CASKSRQGGLAVSYEQYF.

J is TRBJ2-1 and V is TRBV12-3 or TRBV12-4; D remains ambiguous. This CDR3 spans 13 amino acids. Trimming cost V 1 base and J 8 bases, with 9 bases left between them. The chain's CDR3 is CASSLGTGDEQFF. CDR3 DNA sequence: TGTGCCAGCAGTTTAGGAACGGGTGATGAGCAGTTCTTC.

This clonotype is classed as large. The chain uses TRBV7-6 and TRBJ1-4; no reliable D call. The CDR3 runs to 15 residues. CDR1 is SGHVS, CDR2 FNYEAQ, per germline. V lost 7 bases, J lost 5 bases, and 17 bases lay in between. The CDR3 DNA follows: TGTGCCAGCACCGAGGAAGCGGGGAGAAATGAAAAACTGTTTTTT. It specifies CASTEEAGRNEKLFF.

This clonotype is labeled medium-sized (0.01 to 0.1%). This chain joins TRBV2 and TRBJ2-7, with D maybe TRBD2 (6 bases). CDR1 and CDR2 (germline): SNHLY, FYNNEI. Trimming stripped 11 bases from V and 1 base from J, with 15 bases between. The CDR3 has 13 residues. This CDR3 is CASTRGSSYEQYF. CDR3 DNA sequence: TGTGCCTCGACCCGGGGGTCTTCCTACGAGCAGTACTTC.

By sample share, this clonotype is medium-sized. CDR3 protein: CSVGPRADTQYF. In DNA form, the CDR3 reads TGCAGCGTTGGTCCTCGCGCAGATACGCAGTATTTT. The chain recombines TRBV29-1 with TRBJ2-3; D is unresolved. V was trimmed by 4 bases and J by 4 bases, leaving 9 bases between them. The germline CDR1 and CDR2 sequences are SQVTM and ANQGSEA. CDR3 length: 12 residues.

In this sample, this clonotype turned up a few times. This chain links TRBV7-2 with TRBJ1-3, with D tentatively TRBD1 (5 bases). The CDR3 runs to 15 residues. The V gene lost 1 base and the J gene lost 3 bases, with 10 bases spanning the gap. From germline, CDR1 is SGHTA and CDR2 FQGNSA. Here the CDR3 reads CASSLGATGGNTIYF. The CDR3 region has the DNA TGTGCCAGCAGCTTAGGAGCAACAGGTGGAAACACCATATATTTT.

The chain employs TRBV20-1 and TRBJ2-7; possible D gene TRBD2, 6 bases. This CDR3 has 12 residues. Germline CDR1 DFQATT, CDR2 SNEGSKA (reference sequence). V lost 2 bases and J 5 bases, leaving 10 bases between the germline ends. The CDR3 DNA reads as TGCAGTGCTAGAACTTCGGGGGACGAGCAGTACTTC. Amino acids: CSARTSGDEQYF.

V usage is TRBV6-5 and J usage is TRBJ1-5; tentatively, D is TRBD1 (6 bases). CDR1 MNHEY and CDR2 SVGAGI come from the germline V gene. The V and J ends lost 7 bases and 2 bases respectively, with 12 bases between them. The CDR3 spans 14 residues. In nucleotides, the CDR3 is TGTGCCAGCAAGGTGGACAGAGGCAATCAGCCCCAGCATTTT. Translated: CASKVDRGNQPQHF.

This chain connects TRBV19 to TRBJ2-1; TRBD2 agrees at 8 bases. The CDR3 covers 14 residues. Germline loops: CDR1 LNHDA, CDR2 SQIVND (reference sequence). J was trimmed by 10 bases and V by 6 bases; bases with no gene match: 11. CDR3 in amino acids: CASREGGLVGEQFF. DNA of the CDR3: TGTGCCAGTAGGGAGGGGGGACTAGTTGGCGAGCAGTTCTTC.

This clonotype was observed a few times. The genes are TRBV10-3 and TRBJ2-1, with D unresolved. CDR3 length equals 11 residues. Per the germline V gene, CDR1 is ENHRY and CDR2 is SYGVKD. The ends were cut back, 5 bases at V and 6 bases at J, with 5 bases in the middle. The CDR3 DNA reads TGTGCCATCAGTAGGACCAATGAGCAGTTCTTC. This sequence encodes CAISRTNEQFF.

This clonotype appeared a few times. This sequence joins TRBV28 and TRBJ1-5, with D perhaps matching TRBD1 (6 bases). Trimming took 8 bases from V and 5 from J, leaving 16 bases between them. CDR3 length: 14 amino acids. Germline values: CDR1 MDHEN, CDR2 SYDVKM. The CDR3 is CASGPSDSYQPQHF. The DNA for the CDR3 is TGTGCCAGCGGACCCTCGGACAGCTATCAGCCCCAGCATTTT.

This clonotype is deemed medium-sized. This sequence joins TRBV7-2 and TRBJ2-3; D assignment may be TRBD1 or TRBD2 (5 bases each). CDR3 length: 13 amino acids. V was pared by 5 bases and J by 2 bases, with 8 bases between. Germline V lookup: CDR1 SGHTA, CDR2 FQGNSA. CDR3 nucleotides: TGTGCCAGCAGCCGGGACCACACAGATACGCAGTATTTT. This gives the protein CASSRDHTDTQYF.

This clonotype was recorded a few times. The J gene is TRBJ2-7, the V gene TRBV20-1; D possibly matches TRBD1 or TRBD2 (5 bases each). Trimming took off 1 base at V and 13 bases at J, with 5 bases between the two ends. The germline CDR1 and CDR2 sequences are DFQATT and SNEGSKA (reference sequence). This CDR3 region has 8 residues. The CDR3 is CSARGDYF. The CDR3 DNA follows: TGCAGTGCTAGAGGGGACTACTTC.

This sequence joins TRBV10-3 and TRBJ1-3; 7 positions match TRBD1. Germline V gene sequence: CDR1 ENHRY, CDR2 SYGVKD. Germline trimming cut 5 bases from V and 0 bases from J; bases unmatched to any gene: 7. The CDR3 consists of 16 residues. The CDR3 DNA follows: TGTGCCATCAGTAGACAGGGAGGAAGCTCTGGAAACACCATATATTTT. Translated, it gives CAISRQGGSSGNTIYF.

This clonotype was counted a few times. The chain couples TRBV29-1 to TRBJ2-7; a possible D gene is TRBD2 (7 bases). The germline V gene encodes CDR1 SQVTM and CDR2 ANQGSEA. The CDR3 is 14 amino acids. Trimming removed 3 bases from V and 6 bases from J, with 18 bases in between. CDR3 loop: CSVDPHGGRGEQYF. In DNA, the CDR3 is TGCAGCGTTGATCCCCACGGGGGGCGAGGCGAGCAGTACTTC.

This chain joins TRBV5-1 and TRBJ2-6; no definite D call. The CDR3 covers 16 residues. The germline gives CDR1 SGHRS, CDR2 YFSETQ. Trimming removed 4 bases from V and 2 bases from J, with 13 bases in between. Written as DNA, the CDR3 is TGCGCCAGCAGCCCGGACGCGTCAGCTGGGGCCAACGTCCTGACTTTC. Protein: CASSPDASAGANVLTF.

The chain joins TRBV5-5 to TRBJ2-5; no reliable D call. The CDR3 is 13 amino acids. The germline V gene has CDR1 SGHKS and CDR2 YYEKEE (reference sequence). Trimming pared 4 bases from V and 1 base from J, leaving 8 bases between. The CDR3 is CASSQASQETQYF. DNA for the CDR3: TGTGCCAGCAGCCAAGCGAGCCAAGAGACCCAGTACTTC.

In its sample, this clonotype ranks as medium-sized. The chain uses TRBV7-3 and TRBJ2-1; D gene unclear. The CDR3 spans 16 residues. From germline, CDR1 is SGHTA and CDR2 FQGTGA. Trimming left V 1 base short and J 5 bases short, with 15 bases between. In nucleotides, the CDR3 is TGTGCCAGCAGCTTAAATGACCATCGGCGGAACAATGAGCAGTTCTTC. Protein: CASSLNDHRRNNEQFF.

V is TRBV28 and J is TRBJ2-1; 10 bases fit TRBD2. Looked up from germline, CDR1 is MDHEN and CDR2 is SYDVKM. CDR3 size: 16 residues. V shed 5 bases and J 7 bases; nucleotides not matched to a gene: 11. The CDR3 spells CASSPPQAGGRNEQFF. The CDR3 DNA is TGTGCCAGCAGTCCACCCCAAGCGGGAGGGCGGAATGAGCAGTTCTTC.

This clonotype was observed a handful of times. The gene calls are TRBV2 and TRBJ2-2; possible D gene TRBD1, 6 bases. The length of the CDR3 is 13 residues. In germline, CDR1 is SNHLY, CDR2 FYNNEI. The V end was cut by 5 bases, the J end by 7 bases, with 11 bases between. The CDR3 region is CASSLQGGGELFF. The CDR3 DNA reads as TGTGCCAGCAGTTTACAGGGTGGCGGGGAGCTGTTTTTT.

This clonotype was counted a few times. V gene TRBV7-9 combines with J gene TRBJ2-7; possible D gene TRBD1, 5 bases. From germline, CDR1 is SEHNR and CDR2 FQNEAQ (reference sequence). The CDR3 covers 14 residues. Trimming pared 3 bases from V and 0 bases from J, leaving 9 bases between. The CDR3 nucleotides read TGTGCCAGCAGCTTCGGACAACCCTCCTACGAGCAGTACTTC. It encodes CASSFGQPSYEQYF.

V gene TRBV20-1 combines with J gene TRBJ1-1, with D uncertain. Trimming left V 5 bases short and J 1 base short, with 5 bases between. Germline CDR1 is DFQATT and CDR2 is SNEGSKA (reference sequence). The CDR3 sequence is 11 residues long. The CDR3 DNA is TGCAGTGCTGCAGGGAACACTGAAGCTTTCTTT. This translates into CSAAGNTEAFF.

By its share, this clonotype is medium-sized (0.01 to 0.1%). The chain links TRBV5-1 to TRBJ1-1; 10 bases agree with TRBD1. The V gene's germline CDR1 is SGHRS and CDR2 YFSETQ. The ends lost 3 bases at V and 0 bases at J; junction bases unmatched: 5. This CDR3 comprises 16 residues. The CDR3 DNA is TGCGCCAGCAGCTCCGGGACAGGGGACCTGAACACTGAAGCTTTCTTT. It yields the protein CASSSGTGDLNTEAFF.

This clonotype qualifies as medium-sized (0.01 to 0.1%). The chain employs TRBV7-2 and TRBJ1-3, with a possible D match to TRBD1 (5 bases). From germline, CDR1 is SGHTA and CDR2 FQGNSA. V gave up 0 bases and J gave up 4 bases, with 10 bases separating them. The CDR3 has 15 amino acids. CDR3: CASSLAQGGGNTIYF. The CDR3 region has the DNA TGTGCCAGCAGCTTAGCCCAGGGAGGGGGAAACACCATATATTTT.